These 17 T cell receptor beta chains were sequenced from one sample in a study of regulatory T cells in long-lasting Graves disease. Combining iRepertoire HTBI primers with Arm-PCR of CDR3 regions, the authors built TCR beta libraries. MiXCR was run by TCRdb on the multiplex PCR reads, yielding one entry per CDR3 protein. The data contain about 660,000 distinct CDR3 sequences, about 30% of them seen just once; the ten biggest clones take up roughly 46%. Described time point: persistent/refractory GD, antithyroid drugs over 5 years with positive TRAb. RNA isolated from PBMCs was used to make the TCR library. The sequences come from peripheral blood mononuclear cells (PBMCs), collected when the disease was refractory, from a patient treated with antithyroid drugs. These receptors were taken from a female donor with Graves disease.

The J gene is TRBJ1-1, the V gene TRBV29-1, with D possibly TRBD1 on 5 matching bases. The V gene's germline CDR1 is SQVTM and CDR2 ANQGSEA. Trimming cost V 3 bases and J 2 bases, with 10 bases left between them. This CDR3 contains 13 residues. The DNA for the CDR3 is TGCAGCGTTGATTTGGGGCCTAACACTGAAGCTTTCTTT. Amino acids: CSVDLGPNTEAFF. The full variable domain, in which reference TRBV29-1 and TRBJ1-1 provide the parts outside the CDR3, is SAVISQKPSRDICQRGTSLTIQCQVDSQVTMMFWYRQQPGQSLTLIATANQGSEATYESGFVIDKFPISRPNLTFSTLTVSNMSPEDSSIYLCSVDLGPNTEAFFGQGTRLTVV.

In its sample, this clonotype was seen many times. The chain combines TRBV7-9 with TRBJ1-2; 7 positions match TRBD1. V gave up 3 bases and J gave up 4 bases; unmatched junction bases: 2. Germline CDR1 reads SEHNR; CDR2 reads FQNEAQ (reference sequence). This CDR3 has 13 residues. CDR3 in amino acids: CASSLAGGYGYTF. DNA for the CDR3: TGTGCCAGCAGCTTGGCAGGGGGCTATGGCTACACCTTC. The full variable domain, completed using reference TRBV7-9 and TRBJ1-2, is DTGVSQNPRHKITKRGQNVTFRCDPISEHNRLYWYRQTLGQGPEFLTYFQNEAQLEKSRLLSDRFSAERPKGSFSTLEIQRTEQGDSAMYLCASSLAGGYGYTFGSGTRLTVV.

The table lists this clonotype with a few counts. The V call is TRBV18, the J call TRBJ2-7; 7 bases are a match to TRBD1. CDR3 length: 13 amino acids. Germline V lookup: CDR1 KGHSH, CDR2 LQKENI. Trimming at V came to 4 bases and at J to 4 bases, leaving 4 bases not matched to a gene. CDR3 DNA sequence: TGTGCCAGCTCACTGACAGGGATATACGAGCAGTACTTC. It is translated as CASSLTGIYEQYF.

Here the CDR3 reads CASRRQVGNYGYTF. CDR3 bases: TGTGCCAGCAGAAGACAGGTTGGGAACTATGGCTACACCTTC. The rearrangement links TRBV6-1 to TRBJ1-2; D might be TRBD1 (6 bases). The CDR3 has 14 residues. In germline, CDR1 is MNHNS, CDR2 SASEGT. V was pared by 6 bases and J by 2 bases, with 13 bases between.

The gene calls are TRBV6-2 or TRBV6-3 and TRBJ1-5; D perhaps matches TRBD1 (6 bases). CDR3 length equals 17 residues. V gave up 3 bases and J gave up 2 bases, with 17 bases separating them. Germline V gene sequence: CDR1 MNHEY, CDR2 SVGEGT. The CDR3 DNA is TGTGCCAGCAGTTATGCAGGGGTAGGGGGGGGCAATCAGCCCCAGCATTTT. Its protein product is CASSYAGVGGGNQPQHF.

This clonotype was recorded a few times. The V and J genes are TRBV7-9 and TRBJ2-7, with 7 bases matching TRBD1. CDR3 size: 17 residues. Germline V gives CDR1 SEHNR, CDR2 FQNEAQ (reference sequence). V dropped 5 bases and J dropped 5; count of bases not matched to a gene: 18. The DNA of the CDR3 is TGTGCCAGCAGCAATGGACAGGTAGTGGGGCTAACCAACGAGCAGTACTTC. Translated, it gives CASSNGQVVGLTNEQYF.

The genes are TRBV20-1 and TRBJ1-1, with D tentatively TRBD1 (6 bases). The CDR3 runs to 15 residues. Trimming removed 0 bases at V and 0 bases at J, with 11 bases between. Looked up from germline, CDR1 is DFQATT and CDR2 is SNEGSKA (reference sequence). Here the CDR3 reads CSARERGGMNTEAFF. The CDR3, as DNA: TGCAGTGCTAGAGAAAGGGGGGGAATGAACACTGAAGCTTTCTTT.

The chain combines TRBV13 with TRBJ2-7; 11 positions match TRBD2. The junction had 4 bases not matched to a gene; V was cut back by 5 bases and J by 4 bases. Germline V gives CDR1 PRHDT, CDR2 FYEKMQ (reference sequence). The CDR3 contains 14 residues. The CDR3 DNA is TGTGCCAGCAGCGATAGCGGGAGGGGATACGAGCAGTACTTC. It translates to CASSDSGRGYEQYF. The complete variable domain, with remaining parts taken from reference TRBV13 and TRBJ2-7, reads AAGVIQSPRHLIKEKRETATLKCYPIPRHDTVYWYQQGPGQDPQFLISFYEKMQSDKGSIPDRFSAQQFSDYHSELNMSSLELGDSALYFCASSDSGRGYEQYFGPGTRLTVT.

The V and J genes are TRBV24-1 and TRBJ1-5; 7 positions agree with TRBD1. Per germline, CDR1 KGHDR and CDR2 SFDVKD. With V trimmed by 3 bases and J by 2 bases, 6 bases remained unmatched. The CDR3 consists of 16 residues. CDR3 loop: CATSDGGGGGNQPQHF. CDR3 nucleotide sequence: TGTGCCACCAGTGATGGGGGAGGGGGCGGCAATCAGCCCCAGCATTTT.

The V call is TRBV5-1, the J call TRBJ2-3; no clear D gene. This CDR3 has 14 residues. Trimming shortened V by 0 bases and J by 2 bases, and 7 bases separated the two germline ends. Per the germline V gene, CDR1 is SGHRS and CDR2 is YFSETQ. In nucleotides, the CDR3 is TGCGCCAGCAGCTTGGGGCACGACACAGATACGCAGTATTTT. It codes for CASSLGHDTDTQYF.

V gene TRBV19 combines with J gene TRBJ1-2; weak D call: TRBD1 (5 bases). V lost 5 bases, J lost 5 bases, and 21 bases lay in between. CDR1 is LNHDA and CDR2 is SQIVND in the germline V gene (reference sequence). The CDR3 runs 16 residues. CDR3 amino acids: CASSSRQTGRLYGYTF. For the CDR3, the DNA is TGTGCCAGTAGTTCCCGACAGACTGGTCGACTTTATGGCTACACCTTC. Together with reference TRBV19 and TRBJ1-2, the CDR3 gives the full variable domain: DGGITQSPKYLFRKEGQNVTLSCEQNLNHDAMYWYRQDPGQGLRLIYYSQIVNDFQKGDIAEGYSVSREKKESFPLTVTSAQKNPTAFYLCASSSRQTGRLYGYTFGSGTRLTVV.

This clonotype was detected only a few times. The chain couples TRBV6-2 or TRBV6-3 to TRBJ1-2, with a weak D call TRBD1 (6 bases). The CDR3 extends over 15 amino acids. CDR1 is MNHEY and CDR2 is SVGEGT in the germline V gene. Trimming pared 1 base from V and 7 bases from J, leaving 16 bases between. The CDR3 is CASSYWKGGESGYTF. The CDR3 DNA reads TGTGCCAGCAGTTACTGGAAGGGGGGGGAGAGTGGCTACACCTTC.

This clonotype came up once. The chain combines TRBV5-1 with TRBJ1-5, with 10 bases matching TRBD1. Per the germline V gene, CDR1 is SGHRS and CDR2 is YFSETQ. The CDR3 has 18 residues. J lost 0 bases, V lost 4 bases, and 10 bases had no gene match. DNA of the CDR3: TGCGCCAGCAGCAGAGGACAGGGGGGGCCTTATAGCAATCAGCCCCAGCATTTT. Protein product: CASSRGQGGPYSNQPQHF.

This clonotype was counted ten times or more. The rearrangement links TRBV29-1 to TRBJ1-1; 7 bases match TRBD1. Germline V CDR1 and CDR2: SQVTM, ANQGSEA. V lost 7 bases and J lost 2; bases outside the gene matches: 4. This CDR3 is 12 amino acids long. CDR3 bases: TGCAGCGCTGGACAGGCTAACACTGAAGCTTTCTTT. Translation gives CSAGQANTEAFF.

The sample holds a few counts of this clonotype. CDR3 residues: CASSSLAGIDEQFF. The CDR3, as DNA: TGTGCCAGCAGCTCCTTAGCGGGAATCGATGAGCAGTTCTTC. This chain connects TRBV11-2 to TRBJ2-1; TRBD2 matches at 8 bases. This CDR3 contains 14 residues. V was clipped by 4 bases and J by 8 bases; unmatched bases: 7. Germline values: CDR1 SGHAT, CDR2 FQNNGV. The full variable domain, with the rest looked up from reference TRBV11-2 and TRBJ2-1, is EAGVAQSPRYKIIEKRQSVAFWCNPISGHATLYWYQQILGQGPKLLIQFQNNGVVDDSQLPKDRFSAERLKGVDSTLKIQPAKLEDSAVYLCASSSLAGIDEQFFGPGTRLTVL.

This chain links TRBV29-1 with TRBJ1-1; D possibly corresponds to TRBD1 (5 bases). The CDR3 runs 14 residues. Trimming removed 4 bases at V and 6 bases at J, with 18 bases between. The germline gives CDR1 SQVTM, CDR2 ANQGSEA. CDR3: CSVAEGTRGAEAFF. The DNA for the CDR3 is TGCAGCGTTGCTGAAGGGACCCGAGGGGCTGAAGCTTTCTTT.

The gene calls are TRBV11-2 and TRBJ1-3, with D unclear. Germline CDR1 reads SGHAT; CDR2 reads FQNNGV. This CDR3 has 15 residues. Trimming pared 7 bases from V and 4 bases from J, leaving 17 bases between. As DNA, the CDR3 is TGTGCCAGCACCATGACTCCTTCGTCCGGAAACACCATATATTTT. It encodes CASTMTPSSGNTIYF.